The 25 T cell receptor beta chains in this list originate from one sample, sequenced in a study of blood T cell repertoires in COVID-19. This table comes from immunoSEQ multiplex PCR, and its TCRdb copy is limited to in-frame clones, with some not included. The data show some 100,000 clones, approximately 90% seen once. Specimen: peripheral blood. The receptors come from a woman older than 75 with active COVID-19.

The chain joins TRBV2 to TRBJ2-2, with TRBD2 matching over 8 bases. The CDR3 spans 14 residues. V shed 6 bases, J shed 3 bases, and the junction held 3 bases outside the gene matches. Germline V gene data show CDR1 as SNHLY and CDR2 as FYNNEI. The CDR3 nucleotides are TGTGCCAGCAGGCGGGAGGCCGACACCGGGGAGCTGTTTTTT. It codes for CASRREADTGELFF.

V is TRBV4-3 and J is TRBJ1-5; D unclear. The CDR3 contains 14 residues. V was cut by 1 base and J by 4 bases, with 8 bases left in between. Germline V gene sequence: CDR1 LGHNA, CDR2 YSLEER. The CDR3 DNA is TGCGCCAGCAGCCAAGGAGAGAGGAATCAGCCCCAGCATTTT. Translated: CASSQGERNQPQHF.

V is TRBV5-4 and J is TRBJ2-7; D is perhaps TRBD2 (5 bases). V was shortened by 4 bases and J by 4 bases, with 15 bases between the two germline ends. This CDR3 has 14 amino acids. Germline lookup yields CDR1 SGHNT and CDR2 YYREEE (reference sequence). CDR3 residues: CASSPRSGIYEQYF. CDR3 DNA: TGTGCCAGCAGCCCTCGGTCGGGAATTTACGAGCAGTACTTC. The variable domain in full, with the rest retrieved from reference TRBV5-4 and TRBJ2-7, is ETGVTQSPTHLIKTRGQQVTLRCSSQSGHNTVSWYQQALGQGPQFIFQYYREEENGRGNFPPRFSGLQFPNYSSELNVNALELDDSALYLCASSPRSGIYEQYFGPGTRLTVT.

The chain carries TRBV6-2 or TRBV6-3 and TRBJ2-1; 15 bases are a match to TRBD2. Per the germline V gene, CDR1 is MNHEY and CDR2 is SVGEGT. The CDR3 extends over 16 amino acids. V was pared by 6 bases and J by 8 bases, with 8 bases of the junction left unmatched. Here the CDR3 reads CASSRGLAGGGDEQFF. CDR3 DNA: TGTGCCAGCAGCAGGGGACTAGCGGGAGGAGGTGATGAGCAGTTCTTC.

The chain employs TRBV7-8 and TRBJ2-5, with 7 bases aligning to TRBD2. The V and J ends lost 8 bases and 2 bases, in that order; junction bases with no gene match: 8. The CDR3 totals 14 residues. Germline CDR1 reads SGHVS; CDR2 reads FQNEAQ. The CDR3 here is CASSFRGGQETQYF. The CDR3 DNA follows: TGTGCCAGCTCATTTCGCGGGGGACAAGAGACCCAGTACTTC.

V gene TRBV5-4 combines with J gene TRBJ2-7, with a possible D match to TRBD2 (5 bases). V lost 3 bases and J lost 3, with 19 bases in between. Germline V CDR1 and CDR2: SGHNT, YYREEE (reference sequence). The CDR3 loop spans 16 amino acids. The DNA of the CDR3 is TGTGCCAGCAGCTCGGCGGAAACCGGGATCGGCTACGAGCAGTACTTC. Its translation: CASSSAETGIGYEQYF. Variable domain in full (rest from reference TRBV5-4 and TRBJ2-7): ETGVTQSPTHLIKTRGQQVTLRCSSQSGHNTVSWYQQALGQGPQFIFQYYREEENGRGNFPPRFSGLQFPNYSSELNVNALELDDSALYLCASSSAETGIGYEQYFGPGTRLTVT.

This CDR3 reads CAWSVWGTGEAFF. The CDR3 DNA reads TGTGCCTGGAGTGTATGGGGGACAGGGGAAGCTTTCTTT. J is TRBJ1-1 and V is TRBV30; 9 nucleotides align to TRBD1. The ends lost 0 bases at V and 8 bases at J; junction bases unmatched: 4. This CDR3 is built from 13 residues. The germline V gene has CDR1 GTSNPN and CDR2 SVGIG (reference sequence). The full variable domain, rest sourced from reference TRBV30 and TRBJ1-1, is SQTIHQWPATLVQPVGSPLSLECTVEGTSNPNLYWYRQAAGRGLQLLFYSVGIGQISSEVPQNLSASRPQDRQFILSSKKLLLSDSGFYLCAWSVWGTGEAFFGQGTRLTVV.

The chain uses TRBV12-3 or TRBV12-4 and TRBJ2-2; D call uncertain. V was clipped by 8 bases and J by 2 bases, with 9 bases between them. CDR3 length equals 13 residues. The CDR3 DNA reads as TGTGCCAGCTTTTCACACAACACCGGGGAGCTGTTTTTT. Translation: CASFSHNTGELFF.

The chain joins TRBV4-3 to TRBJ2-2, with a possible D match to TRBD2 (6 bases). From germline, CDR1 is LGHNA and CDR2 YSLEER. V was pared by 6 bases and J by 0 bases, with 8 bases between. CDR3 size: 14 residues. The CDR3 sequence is CASSRGSNTGELFF. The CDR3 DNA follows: TGCGCCAGCAGTCGGGGGTCGAACACCGGGGAGCTGTTTTTT.

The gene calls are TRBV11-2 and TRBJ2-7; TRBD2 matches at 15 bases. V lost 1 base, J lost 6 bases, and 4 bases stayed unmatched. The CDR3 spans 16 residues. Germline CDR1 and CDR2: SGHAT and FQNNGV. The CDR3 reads CASSLAGLAGGGEQYF. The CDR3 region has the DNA TGTGCCAGCAGCTTAGCGGGACTAGCGGGAGGCGGCGAGCAGTACTTC.

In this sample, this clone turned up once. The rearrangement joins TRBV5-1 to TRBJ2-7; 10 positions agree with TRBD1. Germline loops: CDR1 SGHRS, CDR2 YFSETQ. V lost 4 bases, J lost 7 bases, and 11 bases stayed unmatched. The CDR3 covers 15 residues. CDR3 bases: TGCGCCAGCAGCGCAACCGGGACAGGGGTCAAAGAGCAGTACTTC. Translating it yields CASSATGTGVKEQYF. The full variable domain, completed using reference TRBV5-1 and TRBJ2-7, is KAGVTQTPRYLIKTRGQQVTLSCSPISGHRSVSWYQQTPGQGLQFLFEYFSETQRNKGNFPGRFSGRQFSNSRSEMNVSTLELGDSALYLCASSATGTGVKEQYFGPGTRLTVT.

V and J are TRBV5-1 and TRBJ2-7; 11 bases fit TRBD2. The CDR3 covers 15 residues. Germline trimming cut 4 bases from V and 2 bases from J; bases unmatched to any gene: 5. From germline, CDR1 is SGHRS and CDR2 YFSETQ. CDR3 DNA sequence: TGCGCCAGCAGCCGGCGACTAGCGGGAACCTACGAGCAGTACTTC. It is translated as CASSRRLAGTYEQYF. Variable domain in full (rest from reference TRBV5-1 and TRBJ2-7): KAGVTQTPRYLIKTRGQQVTLSCSPISGHRSVSWYQQTPGQGLQFLFEYFSETQRNKGNFPGRFSGRQFSNSRSEMNVSTLELGDSALYLCASSRRLAGTYEQYFGPGTRLTVT.

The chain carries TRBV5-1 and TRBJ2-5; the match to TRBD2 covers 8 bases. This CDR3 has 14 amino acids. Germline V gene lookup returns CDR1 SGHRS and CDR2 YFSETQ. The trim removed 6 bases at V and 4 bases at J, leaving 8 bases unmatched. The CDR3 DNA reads TGCGCCAGCAATAACCTAGCGGGTGGAGAGACCCAGTACTTC. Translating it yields CASNNLAGGETQYF.

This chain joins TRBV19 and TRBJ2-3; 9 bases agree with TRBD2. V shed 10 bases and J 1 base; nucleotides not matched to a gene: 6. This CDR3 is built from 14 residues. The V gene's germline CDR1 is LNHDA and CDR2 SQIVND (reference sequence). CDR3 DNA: TGTGCCACCAGTAGCGGGAGAGGCACAGATACGCAGTATTTT. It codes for CATSSGRGTDTQYF.

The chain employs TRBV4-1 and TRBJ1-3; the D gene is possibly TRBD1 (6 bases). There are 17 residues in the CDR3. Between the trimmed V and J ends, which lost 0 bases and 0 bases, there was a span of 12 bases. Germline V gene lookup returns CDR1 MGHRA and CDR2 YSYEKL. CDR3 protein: CASSQDRQERSGNTIYF. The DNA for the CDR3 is TGCGCCAGCAGCCAAGACCGACAGGAGCGCTCTGGAAACACCATATATTTT.

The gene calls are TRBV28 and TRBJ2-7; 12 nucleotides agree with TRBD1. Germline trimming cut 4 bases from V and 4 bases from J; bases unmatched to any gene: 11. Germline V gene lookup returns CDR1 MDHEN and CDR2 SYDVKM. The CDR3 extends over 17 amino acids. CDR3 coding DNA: TGTGCCAGCAGTTCTTACTCCGGGACAGGGGGCGAATACGAGCAGTACTTC. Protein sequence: CASSSYSGTGGEYEQYF.

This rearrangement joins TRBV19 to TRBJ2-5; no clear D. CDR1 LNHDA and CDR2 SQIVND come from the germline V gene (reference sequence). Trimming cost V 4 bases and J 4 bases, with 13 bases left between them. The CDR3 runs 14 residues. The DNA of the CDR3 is TGTGCCAGTAGTAGTCAGGTCAGAGCAGAGACCCAGTACTTC. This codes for CASSSQVRAETQYF.

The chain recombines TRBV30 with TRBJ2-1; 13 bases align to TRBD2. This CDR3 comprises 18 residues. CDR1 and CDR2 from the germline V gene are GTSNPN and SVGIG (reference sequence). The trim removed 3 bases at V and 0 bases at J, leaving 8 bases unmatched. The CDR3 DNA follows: TGTGCCTGGAGGACGACTAGCGGGAGGTCCAGCTCCTACAATGAGCAGTTCTTC. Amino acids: CAWRTTSGRSSSYNEQFF.

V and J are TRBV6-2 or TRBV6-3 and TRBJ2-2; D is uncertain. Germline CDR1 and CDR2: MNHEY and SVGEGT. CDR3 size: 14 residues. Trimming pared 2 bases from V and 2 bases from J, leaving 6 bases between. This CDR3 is CASSYSLNTGELFF. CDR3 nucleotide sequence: TGTGCCAGCAGTTACAGTCTAAACACCGGGGAGCTGTTTTTT.

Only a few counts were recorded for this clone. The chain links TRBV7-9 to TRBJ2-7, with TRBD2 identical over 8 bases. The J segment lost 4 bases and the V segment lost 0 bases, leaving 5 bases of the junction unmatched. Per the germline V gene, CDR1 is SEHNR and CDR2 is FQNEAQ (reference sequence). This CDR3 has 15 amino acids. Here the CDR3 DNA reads TGTGCCAGCAGCTTAGCTAGCGGGGTAATGTACGAGCAGTACTTC. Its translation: CASSLASGVMYEQYF.

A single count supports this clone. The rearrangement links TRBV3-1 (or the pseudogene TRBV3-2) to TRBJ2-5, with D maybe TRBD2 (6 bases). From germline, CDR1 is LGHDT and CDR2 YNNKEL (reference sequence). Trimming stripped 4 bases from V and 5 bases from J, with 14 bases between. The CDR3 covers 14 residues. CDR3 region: CASSPRDSQETQYF. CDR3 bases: TGTGCCAGCAGCCCCCGGGACTCGCAGGAGACCCAGTACTTC.

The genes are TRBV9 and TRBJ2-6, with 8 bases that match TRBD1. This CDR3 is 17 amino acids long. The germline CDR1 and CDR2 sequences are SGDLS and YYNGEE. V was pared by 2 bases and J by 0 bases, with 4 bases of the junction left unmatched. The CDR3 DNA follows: TGTGCCAGCAGCGTCCGGGACAGGAGCTCTGGGGCCAACGTCCTGACTTTC. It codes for CASSVRDRSSGANVLTF.

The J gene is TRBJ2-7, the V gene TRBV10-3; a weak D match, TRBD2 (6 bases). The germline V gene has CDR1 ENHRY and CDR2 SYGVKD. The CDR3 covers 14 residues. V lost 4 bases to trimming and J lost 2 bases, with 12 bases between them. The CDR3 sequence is CAISGGGAPYEQYF. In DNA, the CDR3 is TGTGCCATCAGTGGTGGAGGGGCCCCCTACGAGCAGTACTTC.

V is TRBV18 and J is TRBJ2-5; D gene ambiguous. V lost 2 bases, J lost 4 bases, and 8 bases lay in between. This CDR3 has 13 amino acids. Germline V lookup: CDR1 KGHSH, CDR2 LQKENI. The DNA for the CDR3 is TGTGCCAGCTCACCAAGCAGAGGAGAGACCCAGTACTTC. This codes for CASSPSRGETQYF. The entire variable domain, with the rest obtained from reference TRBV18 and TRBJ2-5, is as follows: NAGVMQNPRHLVRRRGQEARLRCSPMKGHSHVYWYRQLPEEGLKFMVYLQKENIIDESGMPKERFSAEFPKEGPSILRIQQVVRGDSAAYFCASSPSRGETQYFGPGTRLLVL.

CDR3 sequence (DNA): TGTGCCACCGGAGGGCCTGGAACCCCGGGGGAGCAGTACTTC. Translated: CATGGPGTPGEQYF. The chain has TRBV15 and TRBJ2-7; weak D call: TRBD2 (6 bases). The CDR3 is 14 residues long. V dropped 8 bases and J dropped 7 bases, with 21 bases sitting between them. Germline lookup yields CDR1 LNHNV and CDR2 YYDKDF (reference sequence).